This T cell receptor (beta chain) came from a study of T cells after yellow fever vaccination. The CDR3 spans 16 residues. The ends lost 1 base at V and 0 bases at J; junction bases unmatched: 6. Per the germline V gene, CDR1 is SGHTA and CDR2 is FQGNSA. Study-level findings and limits: Weaker, the secondary response had a peak occurring faster, on day 5 versus 15.

To note about this clonotype: The antigen is not known.

Conversion of TCR transcripts into cDNA relied on 5'RACE template switching, which added a universal primer site and UMIs. In TCRdb, the 5' RACE reads were re-called with MiXCR into one record per CDR3 protein. The table records hundreds of thousands of distinct CDR3 sequences, approximately 15% of them present only once. The receptor's source is a man between 25 and 39 years old who received the YFV17D yellow fever vaccine. The specimen comprised PBMCs, sampled on the day of the yellow fever booster vaccination. V gene TRBV7-2 combines with J gene TRBJ2-7; 7 bases line up with TRBD1. The CDR3 is CASSLGSDRDSYEQYF. In nucleotides, the CDR3 is TGTGCCAGCAGCTTAGGGTCAGACAGGGACTCCTACGAGCAGTACTTC.